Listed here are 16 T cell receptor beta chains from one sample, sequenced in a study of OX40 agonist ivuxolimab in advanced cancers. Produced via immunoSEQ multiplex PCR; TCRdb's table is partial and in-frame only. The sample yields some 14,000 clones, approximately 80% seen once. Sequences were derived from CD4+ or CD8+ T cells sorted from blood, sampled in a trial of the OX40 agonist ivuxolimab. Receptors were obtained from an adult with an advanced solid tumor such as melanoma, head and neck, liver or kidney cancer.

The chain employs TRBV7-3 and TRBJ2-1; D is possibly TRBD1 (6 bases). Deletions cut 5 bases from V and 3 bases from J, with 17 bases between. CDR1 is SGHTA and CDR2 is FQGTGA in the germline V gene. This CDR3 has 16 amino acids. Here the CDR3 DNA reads TGTGCCAGCAGCATACAGGGTGGGGGATTCTACAATGAGCAGTTCTTC. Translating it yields CASSIQGGGFYNEQFF.

CDR3 nucleotide sequence: TGCGCCAGCAGCCAAGATAGTGTTGGACTACTGGGTGAGCAGTTCTTC. It is translated as CASSQDSVGLLGEQFF. The V call is TRBV4-1, the J call TRBJ2-1; D perhaps matches TRBD2 (6 bases). Germline CDR1 reads MGHRA; CDR2 reads YSYEKL. Trimming took 0 bases from V and 9 from J, leaving 18 bases between them. This CDR3 is built from 16 residues.

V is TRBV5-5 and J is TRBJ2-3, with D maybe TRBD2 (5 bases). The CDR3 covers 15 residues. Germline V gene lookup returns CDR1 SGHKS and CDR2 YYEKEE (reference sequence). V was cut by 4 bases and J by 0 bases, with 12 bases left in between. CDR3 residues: CASSPPSGSTDTQYF. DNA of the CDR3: TGTGCCAGCAGCCCCCCGAGCGGAAGCACAGATACGCAGTATTTT.

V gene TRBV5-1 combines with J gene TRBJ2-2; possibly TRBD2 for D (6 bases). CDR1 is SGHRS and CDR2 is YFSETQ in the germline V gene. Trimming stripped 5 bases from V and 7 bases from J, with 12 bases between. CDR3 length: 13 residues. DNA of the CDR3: TGCGCCAGCAGAGGGGCGGGAAACGGGGAGCTGTTTTTT. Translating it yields CASRGAGNGELFF.

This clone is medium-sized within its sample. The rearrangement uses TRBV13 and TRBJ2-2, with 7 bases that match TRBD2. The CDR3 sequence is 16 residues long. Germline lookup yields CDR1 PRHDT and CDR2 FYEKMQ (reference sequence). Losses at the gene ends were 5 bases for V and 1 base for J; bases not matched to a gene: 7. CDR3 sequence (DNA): TGTGCCAGCAGCAAGGAGGCTAGCGGGAACACCGGGGAGCTGTTTTTT. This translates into CASSKEASGNTGELFF. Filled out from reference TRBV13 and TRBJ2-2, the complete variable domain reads AAGVIQSPRHLIKEKRETATLKCYPIPRHDTVYWYQQGPGQDPQFLISFYEKMQSDKGSIPDRFSAQQFSDYHSELNMSSLELGDSALYFCASSKEASGNTGELFFGEGSRLTVL.

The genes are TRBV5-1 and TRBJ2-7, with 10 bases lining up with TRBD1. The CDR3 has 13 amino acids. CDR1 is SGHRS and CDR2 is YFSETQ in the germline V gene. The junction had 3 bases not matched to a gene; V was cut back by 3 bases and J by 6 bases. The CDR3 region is CASSWTGGGEQYF. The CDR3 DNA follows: TGCGCCAGCAGCTGGACAGGGGGTGGCGAGCAGTACTTC.

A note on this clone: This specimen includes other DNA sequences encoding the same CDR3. This CDR3 is CASSEALAGGSTDTQYF. CDR3 DNA sequence: TGTGCCAGCAGTGAGGCGCTAGCGGGAGGAAGCACAGATACGCAGTATTTT. The V gene is TRBV6-1, the J gene TRBJ2-3; 11 nucleotides line up with TRBD2. This CDR3 comprises 17 residues. The J segment lost 0 bases and the V segment lost 3 bases, leaving 5 bases of the junction unmatched. Germline CDR1 and CDR2: MNHNS and SASEGT.

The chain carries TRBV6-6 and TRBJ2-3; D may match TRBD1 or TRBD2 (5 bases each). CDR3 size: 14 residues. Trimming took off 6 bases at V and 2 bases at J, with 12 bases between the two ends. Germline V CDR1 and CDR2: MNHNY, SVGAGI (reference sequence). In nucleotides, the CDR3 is TGTGCCAGCAGCCCCGGGACCTACACAGATACGCAGTATTTT. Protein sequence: CASSPGTYTDTQYF.

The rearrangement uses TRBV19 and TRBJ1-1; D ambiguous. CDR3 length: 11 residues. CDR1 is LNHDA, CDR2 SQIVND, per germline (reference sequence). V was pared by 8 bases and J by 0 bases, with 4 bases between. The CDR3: CASGVNTEAFF. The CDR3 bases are TGTGCCAGTGGGGTGAACACTGAAGCTTTCTTT.

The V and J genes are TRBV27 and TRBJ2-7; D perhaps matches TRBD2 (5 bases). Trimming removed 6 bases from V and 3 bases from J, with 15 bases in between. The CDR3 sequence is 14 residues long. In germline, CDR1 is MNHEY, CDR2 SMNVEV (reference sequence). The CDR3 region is CASRTGRPDYEQYF. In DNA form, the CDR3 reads TGTGCCAGCAGAACGGGGAGACCAGACTACGAGCAGTACTTC.

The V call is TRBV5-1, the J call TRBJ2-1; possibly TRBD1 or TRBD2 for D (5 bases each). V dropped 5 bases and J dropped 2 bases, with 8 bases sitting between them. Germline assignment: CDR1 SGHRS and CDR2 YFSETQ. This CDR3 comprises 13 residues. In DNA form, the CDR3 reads TGCGCCAGCAGTCAGGGACCCTACAATGAGCAGTTCTTC. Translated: CASSQGPYNEQFF.

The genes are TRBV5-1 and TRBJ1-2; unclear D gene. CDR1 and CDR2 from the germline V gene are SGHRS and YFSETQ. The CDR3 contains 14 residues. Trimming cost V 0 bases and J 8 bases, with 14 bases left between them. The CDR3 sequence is CASSLEPGAGGYTF. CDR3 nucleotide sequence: TGCGCCAGCAGCTTGGAGCCGGGTGCGGGGGGCTACACCTTC.

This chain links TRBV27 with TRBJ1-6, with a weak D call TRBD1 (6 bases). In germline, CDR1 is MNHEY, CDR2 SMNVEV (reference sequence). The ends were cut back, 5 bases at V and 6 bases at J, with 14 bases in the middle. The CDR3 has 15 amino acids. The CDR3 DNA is TGTGCCAGCAGTCCCCCTCGGACAGTTAATTCACCCCTCCACTTT. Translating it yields CASSPPRTVNSPLHF.

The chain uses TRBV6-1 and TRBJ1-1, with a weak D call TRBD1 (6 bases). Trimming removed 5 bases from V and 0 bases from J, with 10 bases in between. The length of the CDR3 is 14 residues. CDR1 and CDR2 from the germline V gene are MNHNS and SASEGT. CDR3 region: CASSQQGLNTEAFF. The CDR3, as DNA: TGTGCCAGCAGTCAACAGGGACTGAACACTGAAGCTTTCTTT.

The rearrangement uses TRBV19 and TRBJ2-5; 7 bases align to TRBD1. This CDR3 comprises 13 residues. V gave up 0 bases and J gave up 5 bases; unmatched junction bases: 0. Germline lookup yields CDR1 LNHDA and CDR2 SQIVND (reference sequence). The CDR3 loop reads CASSIETGETQYF. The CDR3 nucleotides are TGTGCCAGTAGTATAGAGACAGGGGAGACCCAGTACTTC.

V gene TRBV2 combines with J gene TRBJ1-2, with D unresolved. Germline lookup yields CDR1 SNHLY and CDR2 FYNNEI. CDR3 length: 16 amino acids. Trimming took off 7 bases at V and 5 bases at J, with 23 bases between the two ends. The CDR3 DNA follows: TGTGCCAGCATGGGGAGTCCGGGGTTGGGTTGGTATGGCTACACCTTC. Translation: CASMGSPGLGWYGYTF.